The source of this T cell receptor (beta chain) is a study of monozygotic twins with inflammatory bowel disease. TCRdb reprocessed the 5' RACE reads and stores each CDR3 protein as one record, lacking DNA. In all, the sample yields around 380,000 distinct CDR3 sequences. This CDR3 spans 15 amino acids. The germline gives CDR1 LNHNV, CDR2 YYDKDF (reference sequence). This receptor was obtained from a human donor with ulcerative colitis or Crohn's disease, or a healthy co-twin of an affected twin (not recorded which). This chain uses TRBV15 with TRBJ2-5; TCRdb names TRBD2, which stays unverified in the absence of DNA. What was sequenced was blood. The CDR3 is CATSMGGLFQETQYF.